The subject of this entry is one T cell receptor (beta chain). V was pared by 7 bases and J by 4 bases, with 13 bases between. Germline assignment: CDR1 MNHEY and CDR2 SVGAGI. This CDR3 spans 14 amino acids. The data originate from a study of blood T cell repertoires in COVID-19. Across the study: Nucleic acid was either cDNA or gDNA, and it came from T cells, B-cell-depleted T cells, or PBMCs.

In the authors' methods: Estimation of nucleated cell counts relied on the amplification of reference gene primers. The assay was immunoSEQ multiplex PCR, and TCRdb's table has in-frame clones only and misses some. The V and J calls and clone size are taken from that table; D and trimming were inferred from the DNA. The data hold over 150,000 clones, with around four fifths observed a single time. The sequence was obtained from a woman over 75 with COVID-19, enrolled during active disease. This chain connects TRBV6-5 to TRBJ1-4; D uncertain. The sample was peripheral blood. CDR3 DNA: TGTGCCAGCAAAGAAGGGAGGATTAATGAAAAACTGTTTTTT. Residues: CASKEGRINEKLFF.